This entry features one T cell receptor (beta chain) sequence. This sample was taken from a study of technical replicates of blood from several donors. Trimming cost V 1 base and J 10 bases, with 7 bases left between them. Germline values: CDR1 GTSNPN, CDR2 SVGIG (reference sequence). This CDR3 is built from 10 residues. Assay: immunoSEQ multiplex PCR; the TCRdb copy retains only in-frame clones and omits some. The table records tens of thousands of clones, about 96% of them present only once. Material for sequencing was T cells isolated from PBMCs. The sequence was obtained from a human donor in good health. This rearrangement joins TRBV30 to TRBJ1-2; the D is unclear. The CDR3 bases are TGTGCCTGGAGTGGAGTTCACTACACCTTC. Protein product: CAWSGVHYTF.